The 10 T cell receptor beta chains below were found in one sample sequenced in a study of T cells in Graves' hyperthyroidism and ophthalmopathy. Researchers amplified the TCR beta CDR3 regions from RNA transcripts. Researchers ran a first-round RT-PCR on the TCR CDR3 using the HTBI primer set. From the multiplex PCR reads, TCRdb called clonotypes with MiXCR, one entry per CDR3 protein. The sample includes 300,000 to 450,000 distinct CDR3 sequences, about a sixth of them seen just once. Input material: blood. The receptors were gathered from a woman aged 40 to 55 with Graves' ophthalmopathy.

V gene TRBV5-1 combines with J gene TRBJ1-5; D might be TRBD1 (6 bases). The V and J ends lost 2 bases and 8 bases respectively, with 11 bases between them. There are 13 residues in the CDR3. In germline, CDR1 is SGHRS, CDR2 YFSETQ. Written as DNA, the CDR3 is TGCGCCAGCAGCTTTTCGGGGGACAAGCCCCAGCATTTT. Protein: CASSFSGDKPQHF. Full variable domain (missing parts from reference TRBV5-1 and TRBJ1-5): KAGVTQTPRYLIKTRGQQVTLSCSPISGHRSVSWYQQTPGQGLQFLFEYFSETQRNKGNFPGRFSGRQFSNSRSEMNVSTLELGDSALYLCASSFSGDKPQHFGDGTRLSIL.

This clonotype was recorded at least ten times. The V gene is TRBV28, the J gene TRBJ2-5; D not certain. Per germline, CDR1 MDHEN and CDR2 SYDVKM. The CDR3 spans 14 residues. The V end was cut by 7 bases, the J end by 0 bases, with 12 bases between. The CDR3 loop reads CASTTPGYQETQYF. The CDR3 nucleotides are TGTGCCAGCACCACGCCCGGGTACCAAGAGACCCAGTACTTC.

Only a few counts were recorded for this clonotype. V and J are TRBV7-9 and TRBJ2-5, with D possibly being TRBD1 or TRBD2 (5 bases each). CDR1 and CDR2 (germline): SEHNR, FQNEAQ (reference sequence). The CDR3 contains 15 residues. Trimming pared 4 bases from V and 2 bases from J, leaving 14 bases between. CDR3 DNA: TGTGCCAGCAGCTCTAGCTTTGGACAACAAGAGACCCAGTACTTC. It specifies CASSSSFGQQETQYF.

At least ten counts were recorded for this clonotype. This sequence joins TRBV12-3 or TRBV12-4 and TRBJ2-6, with a tentative D call TRBD1 (6 bases). V was pared by 7 bases and J by 2 bases, with 12 bases between. The CDR3 runs to 15 residues. The CDR3 bases are TGTGCCAGCACTCAACAGGGAACTGGGGCCAACGTCCTGACTTTC. Translating it yields CASTQQGTGANVLTF.

This clonotype occurred many times. The chain links TRBV28 to TRBJ2-7; 8 bases fit TRBD1. Germline V gene sequence: CDR1 MDHEN, CDR2 SYDVKM. Germline trimming cut 5 bases from V and 7 bases from J; bases unmatched to any gene: 16. The CDR3 is made up of 16 amino acids. The CDR3: CASSPGQGAILWEQYF. CDR3 DNA sequence: TGTGCCAGCAGTCCGGGGCAGGGGGCTATCTTGTGGGAGCAGTACTTC.

The rearrangement joins TRBV6-1 to TRBJ2-1; D gene ambiguous. The CDR3 is 12 amino acids. CDR1 is MNHNS and CDR2 is SASEGT in the germline V gene. V shed 6 bases and J shed 13 bases, with 16 bases lying between them. CDR3 coding DNA: TGTGCCAGCAGCTTGGACCTAGAGACCCAGTTCTTC. Its translation: CASSLDLETQFF.

This clonotype was counted at least ten times. V is TRBV30 and J is TRBJ1-1; D gene ambiguous. The length of the CDR3 is 13 residues. CDR1 is GTSNPN, CDR2 SVGIG, per germline (reference sequence). V was shortened by 3 bases and J by 2 bases, with 10 bases between the two germline ends. CDR3 sequence (DNA): TGTGCCTGGAGCGGCAACAGAAACACTGAAGCTTTCTTT. Residues: CAWSGNRNTEAFF.

The table lists this clonotype with many counts. The chain links TRBV7-8 to TRBJ2-7, with D tentatively TRBD1 (5 bases). This CDR3 is 15 amino acids long. Germline V gives CDR1 SGHVS, CDR2 FQNEAQ. The germline V and J ends were trimmed by 5 bases and 0 bases, with 14 bases remaining between them. CDR3 DNA: TGTGCCAGCAGCGTCTACGGACACAGCTCCTACGAGCAGTACTTC. Residues: CASSVYGHSSYEQYF.

This clonotype was counted many times. The V and J genes are TRBV19 and TRBJ1-3; D not certain. Germline values: CDR1 LNHDA, CDR2 SQIVND (reference sequence). V dropped 3 bases and J dropped 0 bases, with 6 bases sitting between them. CDR3 length: 14 residues. As DNA, the CDR3 is TGTGCCAGTAGTATTTCGGTCTCTGGAAACACCATATATTTT. As protein: CASSISVSGNTIYF.

This clonotype was detected a few times. The chain combines TRBV27 with TRBJ2-7, with TRBD2 as a possible D gene (6 bases). The V end lost 10 bases, the J end lost 2 bases, and 12 bases lay between the germline ends. Germline CDR1 MNHEY, CDR2 SMNVEV (reference sequence). The CDR3 sequence is 12 residues long. The CDR3 spells CATQTSPYEQYF. In nucleotides, the CDR3 is TGTGCCACCCAGACTAGTCCCTACGAGCAGTACTTC.